This T cell receptor (beta chain) originates from a study of cytomegalovirus exposure and HLA in healthy donors. Overall study findings and caveats: A link between a missense DCLRE1C variant and TCR beta V- and J-gene trimming emerged from a later analysis. As a later analysis revealed, most CMV-associated TCR beta chains appeared HLA-restricted. Analyzed later, association rates of TCRs varied across HLA loci, with DRB1 most and HLA-C fewest.

Of note for this clone: Its matching antigen is unknown.

Vbeta (60) and Jbeta (13) primers were used in the PCR. The protocol was immunoSEQ multiplex PCR, while the TCRdb copy is restricted to in-frame clones and leaves out a portion. Of around 90,000 clones listed, roughly 80% are singletons. Germline assignment: CDR1 SGHVS and CDR2 FNYEAQ. V was cut by 3 bases and J by 6 bases, with 6 bases left in between. The CDR3 runs 13 residues. The receptor was isolated from a man aged 30-40 years in good health and CMV-seronegative. Sequencing used PBMCs. The chain is built from TRBV7-6 and TRBJ1-6, with D unclear. The CDR3 protein is CASSLNSNSPLHF. The CDR3 DNA is TGTGCCAGCAGCTTGAACAGTAATTCACCCCTCCACTTT. Complete variable domain (other parts from reference TRBV7-6 and TRBJ1-6): GAGVSQSPRYKVTKRGQDVALRCDPISGHVSLYWYRQALGQGPEFLTYFNYEAQQDKSGLPNDRFSAERPEGSISTLTIQRTEQRDSAMYRCASSLNSNSPLHFGNGTRLTVT.